These 25 T cell receptor beta chains share one sample of origin, sequenced in a study of T-cell reconstitution after alpha-beta-depleted transplantation in children. Preparing the TCRbeta library involved the use of unique molecular identifiers. TCRdb called the PCR reads again in MiXCR, with one record for every CDR3 protein. The sample records fewer than 550,000 distinct CDR3 sequences, over 9.5% being singletons. Here the sequenced sample was PBMCs, taken before TCRalphabeta/CD19-depleted stem cell transplant. These receptors all stem from a child aged 2 to 10 with inherited bone marrow failure, due to receive a stem cell transplant.

There are many counts of this clonotype. The rearrangement joins TRBV18 to TRBJ2-7; tentative D call: TRBD1 (6 bases). The CDR3 contains 14 residues. V shed 5 bases and J shed 0 bases, with 11 bases lying between them. Germline CDR1 is KGHSH and CDR2 is LQKENI. The CDR3 DNA sequence: TGTGCCAGCTCATCGGACAGCCCCTCCTACGAGCAGTACTTC. Protein: CASSSDSPSYEQYF.

This clonotype was found a few times. V usage is TRBV3-1 and J usage is TRBJ2-3, with D possibly TRBD2 on 6 matching bases. Germline CDR1 is LGHDT and CDR2 is YNNKEL (reference sequence). The germline V and J ends were trimmed by 5 bases and 6 bases, with 18 bases remaining between them. The CDR3 contains 15 residues. CDR3: CASSYGYGGSDTQYF. The CDR3, as DNA: TGTGCCAGCAGCTATGGATACGGGGGATCTGATACGCAGTATTTT.

This clonotype came up many times. The chain joins TRBV4-3 to TRBJ2-7, with 7 bases matching TRBD1. J was trimmed by 2 bases and V by 1 base; bases with no gene match: 2. Germline loops: CDR1 LGHNA, CDR2 YSLEER. The CDR3 covers 14 residues. The CDR3 DNA is TGCGCCAGCAGCCAAGGGACAGGACCCTACGAGCAGTACTTC. The encoded protein is CASSQGTGPYEQYF.

This clonotype was seen only once. A read error may explain this, as a much larger clone is one base away. The conserved closing phenylalanine or tryptophan is absent in this CDR3, likely reflecting a read error. V and J are TRBV6-2 or TRBV6-3 and TRBJ2-1, with 9 nucleotides matching TRBD2. Trimming took 6 bases from V and 5 from J; bases not matched to a gene: 8. This CDR3 comprises 15 residues. Germline V gene sequence: CDR1 MNHEY, CDR2 SVGEGT. In DNA, the CDR3 is TGTGCCAGCAGGAGTAGCGGGAGAGAAAACAATGAGCAGTTCATC. It is translated as CASRSSGRENNEQFI.

This clonotype was seen a few times. The J gene is TRBJ1-1, the V gene TRBV6-1; no clear D. The CDR3 is 12 amino acids. The V gene lost 6 bases and the J gene lost 10 bases, with 15 bases spanning the gap. CDR1 is MNHNS, CDR2 SASEGT, per germline. As DNA, the CDR3 is TGTGCCAGCAGCACAGACTTTCCTGGAGCTTTCTTT. Translated: CASSTDFPGAFF.

In its sample, this clonotype was seen many times. V is TRBV20-1 and J is TRBJ2-1, with D possibly matching TRBD2 (6 bases). Per the germline V gene, CDR1 is DFQATT and CDR2 is SNEGSKA (reference sequence). The ends were cut back, 2 bases at V and 7 bases at J, with 15 bases in the middle. The CDR3 is 14 residues long. The CDR3 coding sequence is TGCAGTGCTAGACCTAACGGGGCGGGGAATGAGCAGTTCTTC. Amino acids: CSARPNGAGNEQFF.

This clonotype was counted at least ten times. The CDR3 region has the DNA TGTGCCAGCAGTTTGTTGGGGAGCTCCTACAATGAGCAGTTCTTC. Protein: CASSLLGSSYNEQFF. The chain has TRBV7-9 and TRBJ2-1; tentatively, D is TRBD2 (5 bases). From germline, CDR1 is SEHNR and CDR2 FQNEAQ (reference sequence). The CDR3 runs 15 residues. The V and J ends lost 6 bases and 0 bases respectively, with 12 bases between them.

At least ten counts were recorded for this clonotype. The V and J genes are TRBV12-3 or TRBV12-4 and TRBJ1-2; D possibly corresponds to TRBD1 (5 bases). The V end lost 6 bases, the J end lost 3 bases, and 17 bases lay between the germline ends. This CDR3 has 15 amino acids. The CDR3 sequence: CASRFSDRSDYGYTF. In DNA form, the CDR3 reads TGTGCCAGCAGGTTTTCTGACAGATCCGACTATGGCTACACCTTC.

In its sample, this clonotype was seen many times. The V call is TRBV4-1, the J call TRBJ2-2; a weak D match, TRBD2 (6 bases). The CDR3 has 15 residues. V shed 2 bases and J shed 3 bases, with 10 bases lying between them. CDR1 and CDR2 from the germline V gene are MGHRA and YSYEKL. The CDR3 loop reads CASSQRDWDTGELFF. In DNA, the CDR3 is TGCGCCAGCAGCCAACGGGACTGGGACACCGGGGAGCTGTTTTTT.

This clonotype was found many times. CDR3 protein: CASSLEGWERYNEQFF. CDR3 DNA: TGTGCCAGCAGCTTAGAAGGGTGGGAGAGGTACAATGAGCAGTTCTTC. The chain has TRBV11-2 and TRBJ2-1, with D possibly TRBD2 on 5 matching bases. Germline V gene lookup returns CDR1 SGHAT and CDR2 FQNNGV. This CDR3 region has 16 residues. V lost 0 bases and J 4 bases, leaving 13 bases between the germline ends.

This clonotype has at least ten counts. The rearrangement joins TRBV28 to TRBJ1-1; D call uncertain. V shed 2 bases and J shed 2 bases, with 15 bases lying between them. Germline CDR1 reads MDHEN; CDR2 reads SYDVKM. The CDR3 runs to 16 residues. CDR3 nucleotide sequence: TGTGCCAGCAGTTTAATCCCCAGTAGGGCTAACACTGAAGCTTTCTTT. It yields the protein CASSLIPSRANTEAFF.

The chain links TRBV19 to TRBJ2-1; D is ambiguous. The germline V gene has CDR1 LNHDA and CDR2 SQIVND (reference sequence). The ends were cut back, 5 bases at V and 5 bases at J, with 13 bases in the middle. The CDR3 is made up of 14 amino acids. CDR3 coding DNA: TGTGCCAGTAGTTATAGCTGGCAGAACAATGAGCAGTTCTTC. It yields the protein CASSYSWQNNEQFF. The complete variable domain, with remaining parts taken from reference TRBV19 and TRBJ2-1, reads DGGITQSPKYLFRKEGQNVTLSCEQNLNHDAMYWYRQDPGQGLRLIYYSQIVNDFQKGDIAEGYSVSREKKESFPLTVTSAQKNPTAFYLCASSYSWQNNEQFFGPGTRLTVL.

This clonotype was seen many times. The J gene is TRBJ2-1, the V gene TRBV5-1; no clear D. This CDR3 is built from 15 residues. V was trimmed by 0 bases and J by 4 bases, leaving 11 bases between them. Germline assignment: CDR1 SGHRS and CDR2 YFSETQ. The CDR3 protein is CASSLVKIEYNEQFF. The CDR3 DNA is TGCGCCAGCAGCTTGGTCAAGATAGAATACAATGAGCAGTTCTTC.

This clonotype was detected many times. The V gene is TRBV20-1, the J gene TRBJ2-7, with a tentative D call TRBD1 (6 bases). Germline CDR1 reads DFQATT; CDR2 reads SNEGSKA (reference sequence). This CDR3 comprises 14 residues. V was trimmed by 4 bases and J by 0 bases, leaving 13 bases between them. CDR3 region: CSANGLDSSYEQYF. The CDR3 coding sequence is TGCAGTGCTAATGGGTTGGACAGCTCCTACGAGCAGTACTTC.

This clonotype was counted at least ten times. The chain has TRBV29-1 and TRBJ2-2; 14 positions agree with TRBD2. V lost 5 bases, J lost 2 bases, and 4 bases stayed unmatched. Germline V gene data show CDR1 as SQVTM and CDR2 as ANQGSEA. The CDR3 loop spans 16 amino acids. The CDR3 sequence is CSVRLAGGLNTGELFF. The CDR3 region has the DNA TGCAGCGTTCGACTAGCGGGAGGGCTAAACACCGGGGAGCTGTTTTTT.

This clonotype has at least ten counts. The chain couples TRBV15 to TRBJ1-1, with a possible D match to TRBD1 (5 bases). This CDR3 is built from 14 residues. V shed 4 bases and J shed 2 bases, with 11 bases lying between them. CDR1 and CDR2 (germline): LNHNV, YYDKDF (reference sequence). The CDR3: CATSTGRDNTEAFF. In DNA, the CDR3 is TGTGCCACCAGCACGGGACGGGACAACACTGAAGCTTTCTTT. Combining the CDR3 with reference TRBV15 and TRBJ1-1 gives the whole variable domain DAMVIQNPRYQVTQFGKPVTLSCSQTLNHNVMYWYQQKSSQAPKLLFHYYDKDFNNEADTPDNFQSRRPNTSFCFLDIRSPGLGDTAMYLCATSTGRDNTEAFFGQGTRLTVV.

This clonotype was recorded many times. This chain connects TRBV9 to TRBJ2-6; 9 bases are shared with TRBD1. CDR3 length: 17 amino acids. Per germline, CDR1 SGDLS and CDR2 YYNGEE. V lost 3 bases, J lost 0 bases, and 4 bases stayed unmatched. The CDR3 protein is CASSGDRGYSGANVLTF. The CDR3, as DNA: TGTGCCAGCAGCGGTGACAGGGGGTACTCTGGGGCCAACGTCCTGACTTTC. The complete variable domain, with remaining parts taken from reference TRBV9 and TRBJ2-6, reads DSGVTQTPKHLITATGQRVTLRCSPRSGDLSVYWYQQSLDQGLQFLIQYYNGEERAKGNILERFSAQQFPDLHSELNLSSLELGDSALYFCASSGDRGYSGANVLTFGAGSRLTVL.

This sequence joins TRBV19 and TRBJ1-1, with 11 positions matching TRBD1. The germline gives CDR1 LNHDA, CDR2 SQIVND (reference sequence). With 5 bases clipped from V and 5 bases from J, the junction kept 7 bases outside the gene matches. The CDR3 is made up of 15 amino acids. As DNA, the CDR3 is TGTGCCAGTAGTCCTTGGGACAGGGGGTTTACTGAAGCTTTCTTT. The encoded protein is CASSPWDRGFTEAFF.

This clonotype showed up many times. This sequence joins TRBV27 and TRBJ1-2; D perhaps matches TRBD1 (5 bases). CDR3 length: 16 residues. Germline lookup yields CDR1 MNHEY and CDR2 SMNVEV (reference sequence). The germline V and J ends were trimmed by 3 bases and 5 bases, with 19 bases remaining between them. The DNA of the CDR3 is TGTGCCAGCAGTTTCGCGACCCCTGGGGCGCCATATGGCTACACCTTC. Its translation: CASSFATPGAPYGYTF.

About this clonotype itself: A much more abundant neighbour one base away suggests this may be a read error. The CDR3 nucleotides read TGTGCCAGCAGCCCTAGCAGGGGACTTACAATCTACGAGCAGTACTTC. Protein sequence: CASSPSRGLTIYEQYF. The rearrangement joins TRBV3-1 to TRBJ2-7, with D possibly being TRBD1 or TRBD2 (6 bases each). V lost 4 bases, J lost 3 bases, and 19 bases lay in between. The CDR3 has 16 residues. Germline-derived CDR1 and CDR2 are LGHDT and YNNKEL (reference sequence).

V gene TRBV5-1 combines with J gene TRBJ2-1; D might be TRBD2 (5 bases). Per the germline V gene, CDR1 is SGHRS and CDR2 is YFSETQ. V lost 2 bases and J 6 bases, leaving 21 bases between the germline ends. The CDR3 has 17 amino acids. The CDR3 spells CASSLRGRLGSGNEQFF. CDR3 DNA: TGCGCCAGCAGCTTACGGGGAAGACTGGGCTCGGGCAATGAGCAGTTCTTC. Combining the CDR3 with reference TRBV5-1 and TRBJ2-1 gives the whole variable domain KAGVTQTPRYLIKTRGQQVTLSCSPISGHRSVSWYQQTPGQGLQFLFEYFSETQRNKGNFPGRFSGRQFSNSRSEMNVSTLELGDSALYLCASSLRGRLGSGNEQFFGPGTRLTVL.

The chain links TRBV4-1 to TRBJ2-7; TRBD2 matches at 8 bases. The CDR3 consists of 15 residues. The germline V gene has CDR1 MGHRA and CDR2 YSYEKL. Trimming cost V 2 bases and J 5 bases; bases outside gene matches: 8. CDR3 sequence reads: CASSQKDGRAHEQYF. The DNA for the CDR3 is TGCGCCAGCAGCCAAAAGGACGGGAGGGCGCACGAGCAGTACTTC.

The genes are TRBV6-5 and TRBJ2-6; D is unclear. This CDR3 has 17 amino acids. The germline CDR1 and CDR2 sequences are MNHEY and SVGAGI. The germline V and J ends were trimmed by 2 bases and 2 bases, with 13 bases remaining between them. CDR3 nucleotide sequence: TGTGCCAGCAGTTACGGTTGGGGTGCCGCTGGGGCCAACGTCCTGACTTTC. This sequence encodes CASSYGWGAAGANVLTF.

This clonotype was detected many times. The chain links TRBV5-1 to TRBJ1-1; tentatively, D is TRBD1 (5 bases). Per germline, CDR1 SGHRS and CDR2 YFSETQ. CDR3 length: 12 residues. V shed 2 bases and J shed 7 bases, with 9 bases lying between them. The DNA for the CDR3 is TGCGCCAGCAGCTTCCCGGGGGATGAAGCTTTCTTT. Translated, it gives CASSFPGDEAFF.

This clonotype was counted at least ten times. The rearrangement joins TRBV3-1 to TRBJ2-2, with a tentative D call TRBD1 (6 bases). V was pared by 1 base and J by 2 bases, with 14 bases between. The CDR3 contains 17 residues. The germline V gene has CDR1 LGHDT and CDR2 YNNKEL (reference sequence). The chain's CDR3 is CASSQVLGARNTGELFF. CDR3 DNA: TGTGCCAGCAGCCAAGTTCTGGGGGCGAGAAACACCGGGGAGCTGTTTTTT.